The 9 T cell receptor beta chains below were found in one sample sequenced in a study of blood T cell repertoires in COVID-19. Data came from immunoSEQ multiplex PCR; TCRdb stores just in-frame clones and leaves some out. The profile covers around 340,000 clones, with approximately 83% appearing a single time and around 4.5% taken by the ten largest. Sequencing was carried out using PBMCs or T cells enriched from blood (not recorded which). These receptors came from a woman aged 40 to 50 with acute COVID-19.

On this clone: Germline is not matched at one junction end, which may reflect a read error. The chain links TRBV7-2 to TRBJ2-1; 8 positions agree with TRBD2. The CDR3 consists of 15 residues. Germline lookup yields CDR1 SGHTA and CDR2 FQGNSA. The DNA for the CDR3 is TGTGCCAGCAGCCACCCTGGCGCGGGGGGATCTCAAACGGTCTTC. This translates into CASSHPGAGGSQTVF.

This sequence joins TRBV9 and TRBJ2-1, with 7 bases aligning to TRBD1. Germline assignment: CDR1 SGDLS and CDR2 YYNGEE. With V trimmed by 0 bases and J by 0 bases, 0 bases remained unmatched. This CDR3 comprises 15 residues. The CDR3 loop reads CASSVDRGSYNEQFF. The CDR3 DNA is TGTGCCAGCAGCGTAGACAGGGGCTCCTACAATGAGCAGTTCTTC.

The CDR3 nucleotides read TGTGCCAGCAGTGTGACAGGAGAGTGGGAGACCCAGTACTTC. This translates into CASSVTGEWETQYF. V usage is TRBV6-2 or TRBV6-3 and J usage is TRBJ2-5; D possibly corresponds to TRBD1 (6 bases). The CDR3 runs 14 residues. Germline V gene data show CDR1 as MNHEY and CDR2 as SVGEGT. Trimming took off 5 bases at V and 5 bases at J, with 15 bases between the two ends.

This chain uses TRBV24-1 with TRBJ2-1, with a tentative D call TRBD1 (5 bases). Trimming removed 6 bases from V and 8 bases from J, with 10 bases in between. Germline CDR1 is KGHDR and CDR2 is SFDVKD. This CDR3 comprises 12 residues. In DNA, the CDR3 is TGTGCCACCAGTAAGGACAAAGATGAGCAGTTCTTC. Translation: CATSKDKDEQFF.

The J gene is TRBJ2-2, the V gene TRBV5-1, with 7 bases matching TRBD1. V shed 3 bases, J shed 8 bases, and the junction held 10 bases outside the gene matches. Germline CDR1 and CDR2: SGHRS and YFSETQ. The CDR3 totals 15 residues. CDR3 coding DNA: TGCGCCAGCAGCTCTGGACAGGCGGGCACGGGGGAGCTGTTTTTT. It translates to CASSSGQAGTGELFF.

The chain has TRBV5-4 and TRBJ1-6; 8 bases agree with TRBD1. This CDR3 has 13 amino acids. The junction had 3 bases not matched to a gene; V was cut back by 3 bases and J by 10 bases. CDR1 is SGHNT and CDR2 is YYREEE in the germline V gene (reference sequence). The CDR3 reads CASSSDRGSPLHF. As DNA, the CDR3 is TGTGCCAGCAGCTCCGACAGGGGCTCACCCCTCCACTTT.

The chain employs TRBV5-5 and TRBJ2-7; a weak D match, TRBD2 (5 bases). CDR1 is SGHKS, CDR2 YYEKEE, per germline (reference sequence). Trimming left V 3 bases short and J 6 bases short, with 22 bases between. CDR3 size: 16 residues. CDR3 bases: TGTGCCAGCAGCTCCACTCAGGCGAGCGGCGGCTCCGAGCAGTACTTC. Protein product: CASSSTQASGGSEQYF.

This rearrangement joins TRBV5-1 to TRBJ2-5; TRBD1 matches at 10 bases. Unmatched junction bases numbered 9, after V lost 4 bases and J lost 3 bases. Per germline, CDR1 SGHRS and CDR2 YFSETQ. The CDR3 loop spans 16 amino acids. CDR3 in DNA: TGCGCCAGCAGCCTGTCGCCCGGGACAGGGGAAGAGACCCAGTACTTC. Protein sequence: CASSLSPGTGEETQYF.

The chain carries TRBV25-1 and TRBJ2-1; 10 bases are a match to TRBD1. The V segment lost 4 bases and the J segment 3 bases; nucleotides outside the gene matches: 6. The CDR3 contains 16 residues. Germline-derived CDR1 and CDR2 are MGHDK and SYGVNS. DNA of the CDR3: TGTGCCAGCAGTGCACCCGGGACAGGGGACTACAATGAGCAGTTCTTC. Protein product: CASSAPGTGDYNEQFF.